Each of the 17 T cell receptor beta chains below was sequenced from the same sample in a study of blood T cell repertoires in COVID-19. TCRdb keeps only in-frame clones here, not all; method: immunoSEQ multiplex PCR. Of around 300,000 clones listed, around 92% are singletons. The sequencing input was PBMCs or T cells enriched from blood (not recorded which). The receptors stem from a woman in her 30s who had recovered from COVID-19.

The chain links TRBV19 to TRBJ2-1; D is perhaps TRBD2 (5 bases). This CDR3 is 17 amino acids long. Germline CDR1 reads LNHDA; CDR2 reads SQIVND (reference sequence). V shed 10 bases and J shed 0 bases, with 22 bases lying between them. CDR3 in DNA: TGTGCCAATGACGAGAGTGGACTCCTGGACTCCTACAATGAGCAGTTCTTC. Protein: CANDESGLLDSYNEQFF.

The V gene is TRBV30, the J gene TRBJ2-1, with 11 bases that match TRBD2. There are 13 residues in the CDR3. Germline CDR1 and CDR2: GTSNPN and SVGIG (reference sequence). Trimming cost V 4 bases and J 10 bases; bases outside gene matches: 6. CDR3 DNA: TGTGCCTGGAAGCTAGCGGGAGGAGGGGAGCAGTTCTTC. The encoded protein is CAWKLAGGGEQFF.

The V gene is TRBV19, the J gene TRBJ1-1; possible D gene TRBD1, 5 bases. The CDR3 runs 18 residues. Germline CDR1 is LNHDA and CDR2 is SQIVND (reference sequence). V lost 3 bases and J lost 0, with 20 bases in between. The CDR3 sequence is CASSIRTGFSIMNTEAFF. In nucleotides, the CDR3 is TGTGCCAGTAGTATTCGCACAGGTTTTTCCATCATGAACACTGAAGCTTTCTTT.

V gene TRBV19 combines with J gene TRBJ1-2; 9 bases line up with TRBD1. V lost 11 bases and J lost 5; bases outside the gene matches: 9. This CDR3 has 13 amino acids. CDR1 and CDR2 from the germline V gene are LNHDA and SQIVND (reference sequence). This chain's CDR3 is CACKGQGIYGYTF. DNA of the CDR3: TGTGCCTGTAAGGGACAGGGTATTTATGGCTACACCTTC.

The chain is built from TRBV10-3 and TRBJ2-7; 9 bases line up with TRBD1. The CDR3 runs 14 residues. Per germline, CDR1 ENHRY and CDR2 SYGVKD. V dropped 4 bases and J dropped 2; count of bases not matched to a gene: 3. CDR3 residues: CAISGRTGAYEQYF. DNA for the CDR3: TGTGCCATCAGTGGTCGGACAGGGGCCTACGAGCAGTACTTC.

The chain recombines TRBV28 with TRBJ2-1; the match to TRBD1 covers 8 bases. The CDR3 spans 15 residues. CDR1 and CDR2 (germline): MDHEN, SYDVKM. V shed 5 bases and J 4 bases; nucleotides not matched to a gene: 7. The CDR3 nucleotides are TGTGCCAGCAGTCCCCGGACAGGGTTTTACAATGAGCAGTTCTTC. Protein product: CASSPRTGFYNEQFF.

The chain links TRBV19 to TRBJ1-2; 8 positions match TRBD1. Per the germline V gene, CDR1 is LNHDA and CDR2 is SQIVND (reference sequence). The CDR3 loop spans 15 amino acids. V lost 4 bases to trimming and J lost 4 bases; unmatched junction nucleotides: 8. CDR3 protein: CASSTSRTGSYGYTF. DNA of the CDR3: TGTGCCAGTAGTACCTCCAGGACAGGGTCCTATGGCTACACCTTC.

V usage is TRBV19 and J usage is TRBJ2-1, with 10 bases that match TRBD1. The germline gives CDR1 LNHDA, CDR2 SQIVND (reference sequence). The CDR3 consists of 15 residues. V trimming: 6 bases; J trimming: 7 bases; junction bases outside the gene matches: 9. CDR3 in amino acids: CASSPTGQGVNEQFF. The CDR3 region has the DNA TGTGCCAGTAGCCCTACCGGACAGGGGGTAAATGAGCAGTTCTTC.

The chain employs TRBV5-4 and TRBJ2-1; 9 nucleotides align to TRBD1. The germline gives CDR1 SGHNT, CDR2 YYREEE (reference sequence). The length of the CDR3 is 15 residues. V lost 4 bases, J lost 3 bases, and 5 bases stayed unmatched. CDR3 nucleotide sequence: TGTGCCAGCAGCCTTGACAGGGGGGTCTACAATGAGCAGTTCTTC. This gives the protein CASSLDRGVYNEQFF.

This chain uses TRBV15 with TRBJ2-1; tentatively, D is TRBD2 (5 bases). The germline V gene encodes CDR1 LNHNV and CDR2 YYDKDF (reference sequence). The V gene lost 0 bases and the J gene lost 7 bases, with 13 bases spanning the gap. CDR3 length: 15 residues. In nucleotides, the CDR3 is TGTGCCACCAGCAGAGATTCCGGAGGTTGGAATGAGCAGTTCTTC. This gives the protein CATSRDSGGWNEQFF.

The chain uses TRBV6-1 and TRBJ1-4; D is perhaps TRBD1 (5 bases). This CDR3 region has 13 residues. Germline CDR1 is MNHNS and CDR2 is SASEGT. V was shortened by 5 bases and J by 6 bases, with 10 bases between the two germline ends. The CDR3 DNA sequence: TGTGCCAGCAGTCAACAGGAGTATGAAAAACTGTTTTTT. Protein product: CASSQQEYEKLFF.

This rearrangement joins TRBV28 to TRBJ2-1; D is undetermined. V was shortened by 5 bases and J by 4 bases, with 15 bases between the two germline ends. Germline V CDR1 and CDR2: MDHEN, SYDVKM. The CDR3 is made up of 15 amino acids. CDR3 residues: CASSTVPILYNEQFF. The DNA of the CDR3 is TGTGCCAGCAGTACAGTCCCTATCCTTTACAATGAGCAGTTCTTC.

This clone was counted only a few times. The chain has TRBV5-6 and TRBJ1-6; D is ambiguous. The V end was cut by 0 bases, the J end by 9 bases, with 10 bases between. The CDR3 covers 14 residues. Germline V lookup: CDR1 SGHDT, CDR2 YYEEEE. The CDR3 DNA follows: TGTGCCAGCAGCTTGGGGCAGAATGGTTCACCCCTCCACTTT. Translating gives CASSLGQNGSPLHF.

This chain uses TRBV7-3 with TRBJ1-1; possible D gene TRBD1, 5 bases. This CDR3 comprises 13 residues. V was pared by 8 bases and J by 1 base, with 11 bases between. Germline V gene lookup returns CDR1 SGHTA and CDR2 FQGTGA. This CDR3 is CASVRDRNTEAFF. Here the CDR3 DNA reads TGTGCCAGCGTTAGAGACAGGAACACTGAAGCTTTCTTT.

The chain carries TRBV2 and TRBJ2-2; no clear D gene. Trimming removed 3 bases from V and 0 bases from J, with 11 bases in between. Germline CDR1 reads SNHLY; CDR2 reads FYNNEI. This CDR3 region has 16 residues. Here the CDR3 DNA reads TGTGCCAGCAGTGACTGGCAGGATGCGAACACCGGGGAGCTGTTTTTT. Protein: CASSDWQDANTGELFF.

The rearrangement uses TRBV12-3 or TRBV12-4 and TRBJ1-2; no firm D call. V was shortened by 5 bases and J by 1 base, with 5 bases between the two germline ends. The CDR3 contains 12 residues. The CDR3 region is CASSRDNYGYTF. The CDR3 DNA follows: TGTGCCAGCAGTCGGGATAACTATGGCTACACCTTC.

The rearrangement uses TRBV28 and TRBJ1-5, with 9 bases that match TRBD1. This CDR3 region has 15 residues. Germline CDR1 MDHEN, CDR2 SYDVKM. With V trimmed by 3 bases and J by 6 bases, 6 bases remained unmatched. This CDR3 reads CASSFRQGGIQPQHF. In DNA, the CDR3 is TGTGCCAGCAGTTTTAGACAGGGGGGGATTCAGCCCCAGCATTTT.